The 7 T cell receptor beta chains reported below all come from one sample, sequenced in a study of graft-versus-host responses after intestinal transplantation. Method: immunoSEQ multiplex PCR; TCRdb's copy keeps in-frame clones and lacks some. The sample records approximately 63,000 clones, 90% to 95% being singletons. Which antigens these TCRs recognize remains unknown. The sample consisted of unstimulated CD4+ T cells sorted from spleen or lymph node cells, taken before transplant. These receptors all come from a human donor who was the organ donor for an intestinal transplant.

The J gene is TRBJ2-2, the V gene TRBV29-1; 7 nucleotides align to TRBD2. The CDR3 runs 14 residues. From germline, CDR1 is SQVTM and CDR2 ANQGSEA. The V segment lost 4 bases and the J segment 1 base; nucleotides outside the gene matches: 3. CDR3 bases: TGCAGCGTTGGCCCTAGCGGGAACACCGGGGAGCTGTTTTTT. Translating gives CSVGPSGNTGELFF.

The chain recombines TRBV6-5 with TRBJ2-7; 8 nucleotides align to TRBD1. Germline CDR1 and CDR2: MNHEY and SVGAGI. Trimming took 2 bases from V and 3 from J; bases not matched to a gene: 0. The CDR3 spans 13 residues. The DNA of the CDR3 is TGTGCCAGCAGTTACACAGGGGGCTACGAGCAGTACTTC. It is translated as CASSYTGGYEQYF.

The genes are TRBV5-6 and TRBJ1-5, with 10 bases that match TRBD1. V dropped 4 bases and J dropped 4; count of bases not matched to a gene: 17. This CDR3 spans 19 amino acids. The germline V gene encodes CDR1 SGHDT and CDR2 YYEEEE. The DNA of the CDR3 is TGTGCCAGCAGCGATTCGGGACAGGGGCGACGGGTAATGAATCAGCCCCAGCATTTT. Translated: CASSDSGQGRRVMNQPQHF.

This clone occurred once. The V call is TRBV7-9, the J call TRBJ1-2; D perhaps matches TRBD1 (6 bases). The CDR3 contains 14 residues. Germline V gene data show CDR1 as SEHNR and CDR2 as FQNEAQ (reference sequence). The V end was cut by 5 bases, the J end by 4 bases, with 14 bases between. CDR3 nucleotides: TGTGCCAGCAGCCCACAGGGTGGATCCTATGGCTACACCTTC. Translating gives CASSPQGGSYGYTF.

This clone was seen only a few times. Written as DNA, the CDR3 is TGTGCCAGCAGTGAGATAACTCGGGGGTCTGGAAACACCATATATTTT. Its protein is CASSEITRGSGNTIYF. The rearrangement uses TRBV2 and TRBJ1-3, with D possibly TRBD1 on 5 matching bases. This CDR3 is built from 16 residues. The germline V and J ends were trimmed by 3 bases and 1 base, with 13 bases remaining between them. Germline CDR1 SNHLY, CDR2 FYNNEI.

This clone was recorded a few times. The chain links TRBV7-8 to TRBJ2-1; D is tentatively TRBD1 or TRBD2 (7 bases each). The CDR3 extends over 15 amino acids. The germline gives CDR1 SGHVS, CDR2 FQNEAQ. With 5 bases removed from V and 6 bases from J, the gap between germline ends came to 17 bases. In DNA, the CDR3 is TGTGCCAGCAGCCCCCAGGGGGGGCCTGGCAATGAGCAGTTCTTC. Its protein is CASSPQGGPGNEQFF.

This chain connects TRBV7-8 to TRBJ1-2, with D possibly being TRBD1 (5 bases). The germline gives CDR1 SGHVS, CDR2 FQNEAQ. This CDR3 is built from 14 residues. V was clipped by 0 bases and J by 3 bases, with 8 bases between them. The CDR3 spells CASSLAGRDYGYTF. CDR3 coding DNA: TGTGCCAGCAGCTTAGCGGGCAGGGACTATGGCTACACCTTC.